The 21 T cell receptor beta chains listed next were all sequenced from one sample in a study of OX40 agonist ivuxolimab in advanced cancers. Only in-frame clones appear in the TCRdb table, and some are missing; sequencing was by immunoSEQ multiplex PCR. The sample holds some 110,000 clones, under 95% seen once. Sample: CD4+ or CD8+ T cells sorted from blood, taken in a trial of the OX40 agonist ivuxolimab. Every receptor here comes from an adult with an advanced solid tumor such as melanoma, head and neck, liver or kidney cancer.

This clone was picked up one time. This chain connects TRBV28 to TRBJ2-7; possible D gene TRBD2, 5 bases. Trimming removed 2 bases from V and 6 bases from J, with 11 bases in between. Germline V gene lookup returns CDR1 MDHEN and CDR2 SYDVKM. CDR3 size: 13 residues. CDR3 sequence (DNA): TGTGCCAGCAGTTTAAGAGGGTCTATCGAGCAGTACTTC. This sequence encodes CASSLRGSIEQYF.

The rearrangement uses TRBV6-6 and TRBJ2-7; 8 nucleotides line up with TRBD1. Trimming took 5 bases from V and 4 from J; bases not matched to a gene: 1. The CDR3 runs to 12 residues. Germline loops: CDR1 MNHNY, CDR2 SVGAGI (reference sequence). The CDR3 sequence is CASSGTGYEQYF. The CDR3, as DNA: TGTGCCAGCAGTGGGACAGGTTACGAGCAGTACTTC.

The rearrangement links TRBV4-2 to TRBJ2-3; 8 bases fit TRBD2. The J segment lost 4 bases and the V segment lost 4 bases, leaving 13 bases of the junction unmatched. The length of the CDR3 is 17 residues. Per germline, CDR1 LGHNA and CDR2 YNFKEQ. In DNA form, the CDR3 reads TGTGCCAGCAGCCGGTTACTACAGCGGGAGTTAGCAGATACGCAGTATTTT. Encoded protein: CASSRLLQRELADTQYF.

The V call is TRBV6-5, the J call TRBJ2-3, with TRBD1 as a possible D gene (6 bases). V shed 0 bases and J shed 3 bases, with 13 bases lying between them. This CDR3 contains 16 residues. Germline CDR1 is MNHEY and CDR2 is SVGAGI. The CDR3 nucleotides are TGTGCCAGCAGTTACTCGAGTACAGGGTTGACAGATACGCAGTATTTT. Amino acids: CASSYSSTGLTDTQYF.

The gene calls are TRBV18 and TRBJ1-5; TRBD1 aligns across 9 bases. V was pared by 3 bases and J by 0 bases, with 3 bases of the junction left unmatched. Germline-derived CDR1 and CDR2 are KGHSH and LQKENI. The CDR3 has 16 residues. The CDR3 spells CASSPGQGISNQPQHF. For the CDR3, the DNA is TGTGCCAGCTCACCGGGACAGGGAATTAGCAATCAGCCCCAGCATTTT.

V is TRBV19 and J is TRBJ2-7; 10 positions match TRBD1. The CDR3 totals 15 residues. The trim removed 3 bases at V and 2 bases at J, leaving 4 bases unmatched. Germline lookup yields CDR1 LNHDA and CDR2 SQIVND (reference sequence). The CDR3 reads CASSIVTGGTYEQYF. The CDR3 coding sequence is TGTGCCAGTAGTATTGTGACAGGGGGCACCTACGAGCAGTACTTC. Full variable domain (outside the CDR3, taken from reference TRBV19 and TRBJ2-7): DGGITQSPKYLFRKEGQNVTLSCEQNLNHDAMYWYRQDPGQGLRLIYYSQIVNDFQKGDIAEGYSVSREKKESFPLTVTSAQKNPTAFYLCASSIVTGGTYEQYFGPGTRLTVT.

The chain couples TRBV5-1 to TRBJ2-6; D unresolved. From germline, CDR1 is SGHRS and CDR2 YFSETQ. V was cut by 0 bases and J by 2 bases, with 6 bases left in between. This CDR3 comprises 15 residues. Here the CDR3 DNA reads TGCGCCAGCAGCTTGGCCCTAGCTGGGGCCAACGTCCTGACTTTC. The encoded protein is CASSLALAGANVLTF.

This rearrangement joins TRBV15 to TRBJ1-1; D remains unclear. The CDR3 totals 14 residues. Trimming left V 8 bases short and J 1 base short, with 14 bases between. Per the germline V gene, CDR1 is LNHNV and CDR2 is YYDKDF (reference sequence). The CDR3 nucleotides read TGTGCCACCGCTGGTCCGACACCGAACACTGAAGCTTTCTTT. Its protein product is CATAGPTPNTEAFF.

The J gene is TRBJ1-5, the V gene TRBV6-9; tentative D call: TRBD1 (6 bases). This CDR3 spans 15 amino acids. V lost 2 bases and J 3 bases, leaving 11 bases between the germline ends. Germline CDR1 and CDR2: MNHGY and SVAAGI. The CDR3 reads CASSYGGPNNQPQHF. Here the CDR3 DNA reads TGTGCCAGCAGTTATGGGGGGCCTAACAATCAGCCCCAGCATTTT.

In DNA, the CDR3 is TGCGCCAGCAGCTTGGCAGGGGGTAATGGCTACACCTTC. Translated: CASSLAGGNGYTF. This chain uses TRBV5-1 with TRBJ1-2, with 7 bases matching TRBD1. The CDR3 has 13 amino acids. Germline V gives CDR1 SGHRS, CDR2 YFSETQ. Trimming took 0 bases from V and 6 from J; bases not matched to a gene: 2.

V is TRBV6-1 and J is TRBJ2-7, with 7 bases matching TRBD1. The CDR3 loop spans 14 amino acids. CDR1 is MNHNS and CDR2 is SASEGT in the germline V gene. V gave up 6 bases and J gave up 11 bases; unmatched junction bases: 16. CDR3 nucleotides: TGTGCCAGCAGGAGGGACAGTCCTCCTGAGAAAAAGTACTTC. Its protein is CASRRDSPPEKKYF.

This chain uses TRBV5-1 with TRBJ2-3; 8 bases align to TRBD2. V was clipped by 4 bases and J by 4 bases; unmatched bases: 11. Germline V lookup: CDR1 SGHRS, CDR2 YFSETQ. The CDR3 runs to 16 residues. Written as DNA, the CDR3 is TGCGCCAGCAGCGCTACTAGCGGTACTGTCGCAGATACGCAGTATTTT. It codes for CASSATSGTVADTQYF.

This clone was detected a few times. This chain connects TRBV28 to TRBJ1-2; perhaps TRBD1 as D (5 bases). Germline V lookup: CDR1 MDHEN, CDR2 SYDVKM. CDR3 length equals 16 residues. Trimming removed 3 bases at V and 7 bases at J, with 21 bases between. This CDR3 is CASSFQSRRQGGGYTF. CDR3 nucleotides: TGTGCCAGCAGTTTCCAGTCACGGAGGCAGGGCGGTGGCTACACCTTC.

V usage is TRBV28 and J usage is TRBJ1-2, with D unclear. The length of the CDR3 is 14 residues. Germline V gene lookup returns CDR1 MDHEN and CDR2 SYDVKM. Trimming pared 6 bases from V and 6 bases from J, leaving 17 bases between. CDR3 protein: CASRTAAQLNGYTF. The CDR3 DNA reads as TGTGCCAGCAGGACCGCCGCCCAGCTAAATGGCTACACCTTC.

The V gene is TRBV30, the J gene TRBJ2-7; 9 positions agree with TRBD1. The CDR3 is 14 residues long. The V segment lost 4 bases and the J segment 4 bases; nucleotides outside the gene matches: 8. The germline gives CDR1 GTSNPN, CDR2 SVGIG (reference sequence). CDR3 in amino acids: CAWTFTGGGYEQYF. Written as DNA, the CDR3 is TGTGCCTGGACTTTTACAGGGGGCGGATACGAGCAGTACTTC.

The rearrangement joins TRBV25-1 to TRBJ2-1; possible D gene TRBD1, 6 bases. V was clipped by 3 bases and J by 3 bases, with 15 bases between them. The CDR3 consists of 16 residues. Germline CDR1 reads MGHDK; CDR2 reads SYGVNS. The CDR3 loop reads CASSDLTGPNYNEQFF. DNA of the CDR3: TGTGCCAGCAGTGACTTGACAGGTCCTAACTACAATGAGCAGTTCTTC. Variable domain in full (rest from reference TRBV25-1 and TRBJ2-1): EADIYQTPRYLVIGTGKKITLECSQTMGHDKMYWYQQDPGMELHLIHYSYGVNSTEKGDLSSESTVSRIRTEHFPLTLESARPSHTSQYLCASSDLTGPNYNEQFFGPGTRLTVL.

The chain couples TRBV18 to TRBJ1-6; 10 nucleotides agree with TRBD1. Germline V CDR1 and CDR2: KGHSH, LQKENI. The CDR3 length is 21 residues. V shed 3 bases and J 10 bases; nucleotides not matched to a gene: 24. The CDR3 nucleotides are TGTGCCAGCTCACCGCGGGGACCGGGACAGGGGATGAACGCAAGGGTCTCACCCCTCCACTTT. Its protein product is CASSPRGPGQGMNARVSPLHF.

The V and J genes are TRBV7-3 and TRBJ1-3; TRBD1 aligns across 9 bases. This CDR3 is 14 amino acids long. In germline, CDR1 is SGHTA, CDR2 FQGTGA. Trimming took 4 bases from V and 5 from J; bases not matched to a gene: 3. The CDR3: CASSSGTGRNTIYF. CDR3 nucleotide sequence: TGTGCCAGCAGCTCCGGGACAGGGAGAAACACCATATATTTT.

J is TRBJ1-1 and V is TRBV5-8, with D unresolved. The CDR3 consists of 14 residues. The germline V gene encodes CDR1 SGHTS and CDR2 YDEGEE. The V gene lost 1 base and the J gene lost 2 bases, with 9 bases spanning the gap. Here the CDR3 reads CASSLPGENTEAFF. The CDR3 nucleotides are TGTGCCAGCAGCTTGCCAGGAGAAAACACTGAAGCTTTCTTT.

This chain links TRBV19 with TRBJ2-1; TRBD2 matches 11 bases. Germline assignment: CDR1 LNHDA and CDR2 SQIVND (reference sequence). The CDR3 totals 16 residues. Unmatched junction bases numbered 12, after V lost 7 bases and J lost 7 bases. The CDR3 loop is CASTATSGSVLNEQFF. CDR3 coding DNA: TGTGCCAGTACGGCCACTAGCGGGAGCGTATTGAATGAGCAGTTCTTC.

The V call is TRBV5-6, the J call TRBJ2-7; a possible D gene is TRBD1 (5 bases). Trimming cost V 2 bases and J 3 bases, with 24 bases left between them. The V gene's germline CDR1 is SGHDT and CDR2 YYEEEE. There are 18 residues in the CDR3. The CDR3 nucleotides are TGTGCCAGCAGCTTATTATTATGGGGCAGGGAAAAAATCTACGAGCAGTACTTC. It yields the protein CASSLLLWGREKIYEQYF.